The next 27 T cell receptor beta chains were all read from a single sample in a study of T cell responses to AZD1222 COVID-19 vaccine. TCRdb keeps only in-frame clones here, not all; method: immunoSEQ multiplex PCR. The sample carries 95,000 to 110,000 clones, 88% recorded once. The sequencing used peripheral blood, collected on day 0 of AZD1222 vaccination. These receptors were obtained from an adult in good health.

The rearrangement links TRBV27 to TRBJ1-1; D is undetermined. Trimming cost V 3 bases and J 5 bases, with 7 bases left between them. The germline V gene has CDR1 MNHEY and CDR2 SMNVEV (reference sequence). The CDR3 covers 12 residues. The CDR3 sequence is CASSFPNTEAFF. CDR3 nucleotides: TGTGCCAGCAGTTTCCCGAATACTGAAGCTTTCTTT.

The chain links TRBV7-3 to TRBJ2-2; 8 bases line up with TRBD1. The CDR3 runs to 15 residues. Germline V gene data show CDR1 as SGHTA and CDR2 as FQGTGA. V lost 5 bases, J lost 6 bases, and 8 bases stayed unmatched. CDR3: CASSQGQGVSGELFF. The CDR3 coding sequence is TGTGCCAGCAGCCAAGGACAGGGTGTTTCCGGGGAGCTGTTTTTT.

The rearrangement uses TRBV4-1 and TRBJ1-6, with no clear D. Between the trimmed V and J ends, which lost 1 base and 5 bases, there was a span of 9 bases. Germline values: CDR1 MGHRA, CDR2 YSYEKL. The CDR3 is 15 residues long. In nucleotides, the CDR3 is TGCGCCAGCAGCCAAGCGGCGGCAGATAATTCACCCCTCCACTTT. This gives the protein CASSQAAADNSPLHF.

The chain has TRBV18 and TRBJ2-7; 7 positions agree with TRBD1. The CDR3 is 15 residues long. Per germline, CDR1 KGHSH and CDR2 LQKENI. The V segment lost 5 bases and the J segment 3 bases; nucleotides outside the gene matches: 10. The DNA for the CDR3 is TGTGCCAGCTCAGAGCGACAGGGTAGCCTCTACGAGCAGTACTTC. This translates into CASSERQGSLYEQYF.

The genes are TRBV6-2 or TRBV6-3 and TRBJ1-1; unclear D gene. Germline-derived CDR1 and CDR2 are MNHEY and SVGEGT. Trimming pared 5 bases from V and 5 bases from J, leaving 15 bases between. The CDR3 consists of 14 residues. CDR3 nucleotide sequence: TGTGCCAGCAGTACCACTCTGGCGGGAACTGAAGCTTTCTTT. It translates to CASSTTLAGTEAFF.

The chain links TRBV7-9 to TRBJ1-3; D is undetermined. The germline V and J ends were trimmed by 2 bases and 4 bases, with 6 bases remaining between them. The CDR3 length is 13 residues. Per the germline V gene, CDR1 is SEHNR and CDR2 is FQNEAQ (reference sequence). DNA for the CDR3: TGTGCCAGCAGCTTAAACGGGGGAAACACCATATATTTT. Encoded protein: CASSLNGGNTIYF.

This clone has only one observation. The genes are TRBV7-9 and TRBJ2-3; 8 nucleotides match TRBD1. CDR3 length: 14 residues. The V gene's germline CDR1 is SEHNR and CDR2 FQNEAQ (reference sequence). The J segment lost 9 bases and the V segment lost 0 bases, leaving 5 bases of the junction unmatched. The CDR3 region is CASSLASGTGTQYF. The CDR3 DNA is TGTGCCAGCAGCTTAGCTTCGGGGACAGGAACGCAGTATTTT.

The V call is TRBV7-9, the J call TRBJ2-1, with no clear D. Trimming pared 0 bases from V and 6 bases from J, leaving 6 bases between. Germline V gives CDR1 SEHNR, CDR2 FQNEAQ (reference sequence). The CDR3 runs to 13 residues. CDR3 region: CASSLAGINEQFF. The CDR3 DNA follows: TGTGCCAGCAGCTTAGCTGGGATCAATGAGCAGTTCTTC.

The V gene is TRBV29-1, the J gene TRBJ2-1, with a weak D call TRBD1 (6 bases). The V end was cut by 7 bases, the J end by 7 bases, with 14 bases between. The CDR3 runs to 12 residues. Germline V lookup: CDR1 SQVTM, CDR2 ANQGSEA. CDR3 DNA sequence: TGCAGCGCTCGGACAGCTGGGAATGAGCAGTTCTTC. Protein: CSARTAGNEQFF.

V usage is TRBV5-1 and J usage is TRBJ1-1, with TRBD1 matching over 12 bases. V lost 7 bases and J lost 3; bases outside the gene matches: 7. Germline V gene data show CDR1 as SGHRS and CDR2 as YFSETQ. This CDR3 comprises 15 residues. The CDR3 coding sequence is TGCGCCAGCTGGGCGGGACAGGGGGCATACACTGAAGCTTTCTTT. Translation: CASWAGQGAYTEAFF.

This clone was seen a single time. This chain links TRBV6-5 with TRBJ2-7; D may be TRBD1 or TRBD2 (5 bases each). CDR3 size: 13 residues. V lost 6 bases and J lost 1, with 10 bases in between. In germline, CDR1 is MNHEY, CDR2 SVGAGI. The CDR3 protein is CASRRDGSYEQYF. The CDR3 coding sequence is TGTGCCAGCAGAAGGGACGGATCCTACGAGCAGTACTTC.

The V call is TRBV19, the J call TRBJ2-7, with D maybe TRBD1 (8 bases). Germline V lookup: CDR1 LNHDA, CDR2 SQIVND (reference sequence). The V end was cut by 6 bases, the J end by 4 bases, with 13 bases between. The CDR3 spans 13 residues. CDR3 protein: CASRDREGYEQYF. As DNA, the CDR3 is TGTGCCAGTAGGGACAGGGAGGGTTACGAGCAGTACTTC.

The count of this clone is one. The rearrangement uses TRBV19 and TRBJ2-3; 11 positions match TRBD1. CDR1 and CDR2 (germline): LNHDA, SQIVND (reference sequence). The CDR3 loop spans 18 amino acids. V lost 7 bases, J lost 2 bases, and 14 bases stayed unmatched. The CDR3 reads CASTSTGGGQGATDTQYF. As DNA, the CDR3 is TGTGCCAGTACTAGTACTGGGGGAGGACAGGGGGCCACAGATACGCAGTATTTT.

This sequence joins TRBV19 and TRBJ2-3, with 9 bases aligning to TRBD2. This CDR3 has 14 residues. V lost 5 bases, J lost 5 bases, and 5 bases stayed unmatched. Looked up from germline, CDR1 is LNHDA and CDR2 is SQIVND (reference sequence). CDR3 DNA sequence: TGTGCCAGTAGTTCCGGGACTAGCTTAGATACGCAGTATTTT. As protein: CASSSGTSLDTQYF.

The J gene is TRBJ2-3, the V gene TRBV7-9; 9 positions agree with TRBD1. V gave up 5 bases and J gave up 15 bases; unmatched junction bases: 6. The CDR3 has 11 amino acids. Germline V gene data show CDR1 as SEHNR and CDR2 as FQNEAQ (reference sequence). CDR3 sequence reads: CASSTGQGRYF. The DNA of the CDR3 is TGTGCCAGCAGCACCGGACAGGGGAGATATTTT. Together with reference TRBV7-9 and TRBJ2-3, the CDR3 gives the full variable domain: DTGVSQNPRHKITKRGQNVTFRCDPISEHNRLYWYRQTLGQGPEFLTYFQNEAQLEKSRLLSDRFSAERPKGSFSTLEIQRTEQGDSAMYLCASSTGQGRYFGPGTRLTVL.

V gene TRBV6-5 combines with J gene TRBJ1-4, with D possibly matching TRBD1 (5 bases). The CDR3 has 15 residues. In germline, CDR1 is MNHEY, CDR2 SVGAGI. V was cut by 0 bases and J by 5 bases, with 10 bases left in between. As DNA, the CDR3 is TGTGCCAGCAGTTACTCGACACAGGTCAATGAAAAACTGTTTTTT. As protein: CASSYSTQVNEKLFF.

The chain recombines TRBV6-8 with TRBJ1-3; D is unresolved. V lost 7 bases, J lost 4 bases, and 5 bases lay in between. Germline CDR1 reads MNHGY; CDR2 reads SAAAGT. CDR3 length: 11 amino acids. CDR3 loop: CASTRGNTIYF. Written as DNA, the CDR3 is TGTGCCAGCACAAGAGGAAACACCATATATTTT.

The CDR3 spells CASSYGLARTDTQYF. The CDR3 nucleotides are TGTGCCAGCAGTTACGGACTAGCTCGCACAGATACGCAGTATTTT. The gene calls are TRBV28 and TRBJ2-3, with 8 bases identical to TRBD2. V lost 4 bases, J lost 1 base, and 4 bases stayed unmatched. Germline loops: CDR1 MDHEN, CDR2 SYDVKM. The CDR3 totals 15 residues.

The V call is TRBV30, the J call TRBJ2-3; D gene ambiguous. Germline CDR1 reads GTSNPN; CDR2 reads SVGIG (reference sequence). V lost 4 bases, J lost 4 bases, and 12 bases lay in between. The CDR3 covers 13 residues. The CDR3 reads CAWTVSASDTQYF. CDR3 nucleotide sequence: TGTGCCTGGACAGTGTCAGCGTCAGATACGCAGTATTTT.

The chain employs TRBV13 and TRBJ2-2; 8 nucleotides line up with TRBD1. The CDR3 spans 16 residues. The germline CDR1 and CDR2 sequences are PRHDT and FYEKMQ (reference sequence). V was clipped by 5 bases and J by 6 bases; unmatched bases: 11. DNA of the CDR3: TGTGCCAGCAGCCACCTTGGACAGGGAGTTTCCGGGGAGCTGTTTTTT. Protein product: CASSHLGQGVSGELFF.

This chain links TRBV24-1 with TRBJ2-1, with 9 bases matching TRBD1. The V segment lost 9 bases and the J segment 0 bases; nucleotides outside the gene matches: 8. The CDR3 runs to 16 residues. The V gene's germline CDR1 is KGHDR and CDR2 SFDVKD. CDR3 sequence reads: CATAALTGGSYNEQFF. The CDR3 bases are TGTGCCACCGCAGCTCTGACAGGGGGCTCCTACAATGAGCAGTTCTTC.

V usage is TRBV7-2 and J usage is TRBJ2-5; a possible D gene is TRBD2 (5 bases). The CDR3 has 14 amino acids. Germline lookup yields CDR1 SGHTA and CDR2 FQGNSA. V was cut by 1 base and J by 5 bases, with 11 bases left in between. The CDR3 protein is CASSLGGVGETQYF. CDR3 coding DNA: TGTGCCAGCAGCTTAGGGGGAGTGGGGGAGACCCAGTACTTC.

The rearrangement links TRBV19 to TRBJ2-2; the D is unclear. This CDR3 has 14 residues. The germline V gene has CDR1 LNHDA and CDR2 SQIVND (reference sequence). V was shortened by 2 bases and J by 7 bases, with 11 bases between the two germline ends. The CDR3 DNA sequence: TGTGCCAGTAGTATATCCCCGAAGGTCGGGGAGCTGTTTTTT. Translating it yields CASSISPKVGELFF.

The V call is TRBV6-6, the J call TRBJ2-7; D gene unclear. Trimming stripped 2 bases from V and 4 bases from J, with 9 bases between. Per germline, CDR1 MNHNY and CDR2 SVGAGI (reference sequence). The CDR3 runs 13 residues. The CDR3 sequence: CASSYEMGYEQYF. The CDR3 nucleotides are TGTGCCAGCAGTTACGAGATGGGTTACGAGCAGTACTTC.

The gene calls are TRBV27 and TRBJ1-2, with D maybe TRBD1 (5 bases). The CDR3 consists of 14 residues. Germline lookup yields CDR1 MNHEY and CDR2 SMNVEV (reference sequence). Trimming took 4 bases from V and 7 from J, leaving 16 bases between them. Here the CDR3 DNA reads TGTGCCAGCAGTTCAGCCGGGACTATAAGTGGCTACACCTTC. Translated: CASSSAGTISGYTF.

The chain has TRBV5-5 and TRBJ2-3; 9 nucleotides align to TRBD1. Per the germline V gene, CDR1 is SGHKS and CDR2 is YYEKEE (reference sequence). V shed 3 bases, J shed 6 bases, and the junction held 8 bases outside the gene matches. The CDR3 sequence is 15 residues long. The CDR3, as DNA: TGTGCCAGCAGCTGGGGGGGACAGGGAAAGGATACGCAGTATTTT. This codes for CASSWGGQGKDTQYF.

This sequence joins TRBV9 and TRBJ2-3; D remains unclear. V lost 0 bases and J lost 4, with 9 bases in between. Germline V lookup: CDR1 SGDLS, CDR2 YYNGEE. This CDR3 is built from 14 residues. The CDR3, as DNA: TGTGCCAGCAGCGTAGGGCCGATCGCAGATACGCAGTATTTT. The encoded protein is CASSVGPIADTQYF.